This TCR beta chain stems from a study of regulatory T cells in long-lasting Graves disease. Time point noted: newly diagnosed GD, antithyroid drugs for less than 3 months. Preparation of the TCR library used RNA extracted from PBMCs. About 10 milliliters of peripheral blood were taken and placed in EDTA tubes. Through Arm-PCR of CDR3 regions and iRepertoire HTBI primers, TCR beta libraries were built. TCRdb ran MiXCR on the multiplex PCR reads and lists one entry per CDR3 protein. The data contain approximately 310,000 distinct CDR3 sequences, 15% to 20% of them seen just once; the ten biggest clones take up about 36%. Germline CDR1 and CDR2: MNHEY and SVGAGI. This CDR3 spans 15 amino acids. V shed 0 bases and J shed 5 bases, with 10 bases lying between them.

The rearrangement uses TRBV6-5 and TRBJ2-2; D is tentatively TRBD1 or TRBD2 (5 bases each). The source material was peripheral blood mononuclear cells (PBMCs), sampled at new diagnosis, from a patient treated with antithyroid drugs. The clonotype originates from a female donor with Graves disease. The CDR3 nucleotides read TGTGCCAGCAGTTACTCTTGGTGGGGGACCGGGGAGCTGTTTTTT. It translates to CASSYSWWGTGELFF.